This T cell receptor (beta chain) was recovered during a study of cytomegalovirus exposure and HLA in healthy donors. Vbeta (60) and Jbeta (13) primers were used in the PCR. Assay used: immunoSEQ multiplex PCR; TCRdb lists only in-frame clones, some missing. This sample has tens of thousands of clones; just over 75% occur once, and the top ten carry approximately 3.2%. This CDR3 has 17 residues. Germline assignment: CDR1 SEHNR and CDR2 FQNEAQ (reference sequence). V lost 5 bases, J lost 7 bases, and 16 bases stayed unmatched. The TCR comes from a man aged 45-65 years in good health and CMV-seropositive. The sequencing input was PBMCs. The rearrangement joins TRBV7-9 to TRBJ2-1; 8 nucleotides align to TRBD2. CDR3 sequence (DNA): TGTGCCAGCAGCACACAAATCGGGACTAGGGGGATGAATGAGCAGTTCTTC. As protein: CASSTQIGTRGMNEQFF.